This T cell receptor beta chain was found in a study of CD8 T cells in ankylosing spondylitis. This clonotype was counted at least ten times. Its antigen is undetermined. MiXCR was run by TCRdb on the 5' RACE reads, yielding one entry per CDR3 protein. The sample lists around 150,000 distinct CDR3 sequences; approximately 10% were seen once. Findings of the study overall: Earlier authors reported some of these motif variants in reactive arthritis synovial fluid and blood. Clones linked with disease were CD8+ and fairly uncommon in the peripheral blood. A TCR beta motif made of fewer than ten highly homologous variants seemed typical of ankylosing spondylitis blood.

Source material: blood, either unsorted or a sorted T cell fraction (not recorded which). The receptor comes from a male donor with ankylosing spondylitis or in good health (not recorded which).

CDR3 sequence: CASSAGIVGTEAFF. CDR3 sequence (DNA): TGCGCCAGCTCCGCGGGGATTGTTGGCACTGAAGCTTTCTTT. J is TRBJ1-1 and V is TRBV5-1; D is uncertain. Trimming stripped 7 bases from V and 4 bases from J, with 17 bases between. Germline lookup yields CDR1 SGHRS and CDR2 YFSETQ. This CDR3 region has 14 residues.